The rows below give T cell receptor beta chains drawn from one sample of a study of CD8+CD57+ T cells in acquired aplastic anemia. TCRdb ran MiXCR on the reads and lists one entry per CDR3 protein. The sample holds 150,000 to 200,000 distinct CDR3 sequences, less than 65% seen once. Sequenced input: sorted CD4+, CD8+, or CD8+CD57+ T cells (not recorded which) from PBMCs. Receptors were obtained from a human donor with aplastic anemia. CDR3s include the opening cysteine and the closing phenylalanine or tryptophan. The D gene is left open where the match is weak. The size entry is marked missing in some rows and otherwise reads once, few, many or a size class.

D gene: TRBD2
clone size: many
V gene: TRBV6-1
J gene: TRBJ2-3
CDR3 DNA: TGTGCCAGCAGTGGGCTAGCGGGGGACCTCACAGATACGCAGTATTTT
CDR3 protein: CASSGLAGDLTDTQYF

D gene: NA
clone size: many
V gene: TRBV20-1
J gene: TRBJ2-7
CDR3 DNA: TGCAGTGCTAGAGATCAGGAAGGGGTCTACGAGCAGTACTTC
CDR3 protein: CSARDQEGVYEQYF

D gene: NA
clone size: NA
V gene: TRBV19
J gene: TRBJ1-2
CDR3 DNA: TGTGCCAGTAGTATTGGTCCAGGGGACTATGGCTACACCTTC
CDR3 protein: CASSIGPGDYGYTF

D gene: TRBD1
clone size: many
V gene: TRBV4-1
J gene: TRBJ2-1
CDR3 DNA: TGCGCCAGCAGCCAAGAATCCGTGAGACAGGGCCAGGGAAATGAGCAGTTCTTC
CDR3 protein: CASSQESVRQGQGNEQFF

D gene: NA
clone size: NA
V gene: TRBV14
J gene: TRBJ1-2
CDR3 DNA: TGTGCCAGCAGCCAAGAGCGGGGATTTCCCTACCGGACATACTATGGCTACACCTTC
CDR3 protein: CASSQERGFPYRTYYGYTF

D gene: NA
clone size: NA
V gene: TRBV4-2
J gene: TRBJ2-1
CDR3 DNA: TGTGCCAGCAGCTTAGGGACCCCTACCTACAATGAGCAGTTCTTC
CDR3 protein: CASSLGTPTYNEQFF

D gene: NA
clone size: once
V gene: TRBV20-1
J gene: TRBJ1-2
CDR3 DNA: TGCAGTGTACAGGGAAAGGCTCCTAACTATGGCTACACCTTC
CDR3 protein: CSVQGKAPNYGYTF

D gene: TRBD2
clone size: few
V gene: TRBV24-1
J gene: TRBJ2-3
CDR3 DNA: TGTGCCACCAGTGCCGCGGGAGGGCCGTCAGATACGCAGTATTTT
CDR3 protein: CATSAAGGPSDTQYF

D gene: NA
clone size: NA
V gene: TRBV19
J gene: TRBJ2-3
CDR3 DNA: TGTGCCAGTAGTATAGAAAGAAGCACAGATACGCGGTATTTT
CDR3 protein: CASSIERSTDTRYF

D gene: NA
clone size: NA
V gene: TRBV9
J gene: TRBJ1-2
CDR3 DNA: TGTGCCAGCAGCGTAGGATCAGGGGTATATGGCTACACCTTC
CDR3 protein: CASSVGSGVYGYTF

D gene: NA
clone size: NA
V gene: TRBV19
J gene: TRBJ2-2
CDR3 DNA: TGTGCCAGTAGAGAAGACAGGTCCTCGTGGGGGGAGCTGTTTTTT
CDR3 protein: CASREDRSSWGELFF

D gene: TRBD2
clone size: NA
V gene: TRBV5-1
J gene: TRBJ2-5
CDR3 DNA: TGCGCCAGCAGCCCATTGGCGGGGGGGCAAGAGACCCAGTACTTC
CDR3 protein: CASSPLAGGQETQYF

D gene: NA
clone size: NA
V gene: TRBV19
J gene: TRBJ2-1
CDR3 DNA: TGTGCCAGTAGTATACGGACGGTAAACAATGAGCAGTTCTTC
CDR3 protein: CASSIRTVNNEQFF

D gene: NA
clone size: few
V gene: TRBV20-1
J gene: TRBJ2-7
CDR3 DNA: TGCAGTGCTCGTAATGGATACTCCTACGAGCAGTACTTC
CDR3 protein: CSARNGYSYEQYF

D gene: NA
clone size: NA
V gene: TRBV12-3/TRBV12-4
J gene: TRBJ1-1
CDR3 DNA: TGTGCCAGCAGCTCTACTCAGAACACTGAAGCTTTCTTT
CDR3 protein: CASSSTQNTEAFF

D gene: TRBD2
clone size: NA
V gene: TRBV7-3
J gene: TRBJ2-3
CDR3 DNA: TGTGCCAGCACGGAGCGGGGGCGGATCACAGATACGCAGTATTTT
CDR3 protein: CASTERGRITDTQYF

D gene: NA
clone size: many
V gene: TRBV10-3
J gene: TRBJ1-2
CDR3 DNA: TGTGCCATCAGTGATCTACGAGTGGTGGATCTTGCTAACTATGGCTACACCTTC
CDR3 protein: CAISDLRVVDLANYGYTF

D gene: TRBD1
clone size: NA
V gene: TRBV2
J gene: TRBJ1-5
CDR3 DNA: TGTGCCAGCAGGGGACAGGGGAATCAGCCCCAGCATTTT
CDR3 protein: CASRGQGNQPQHF

D gene: TRBD1
clone size: many
V gene: TRBV7-9
J gene: TRBJ1-1
CDR3 DNA: TGTGCCAGCAGCGGACAGGGAACTGAAGCTTTCTTT
CDR3 protein: CASSGQGTEAFF

D gene: TRBD1
clone size: many
V gene: TRBV29-1
J gene: TRBJ1-1
CDR3 DNA: TGCAGCGTGGCAGGGGGGATGAGCACTGAAGCTTTCTTT
CDR3 protein: CSVAGGMSTEAFF

D gene: NA
clone size: NA
V gene: TRBV19
J gene: TRBJ2-1
CDR3 DNA: TGTGCCAGTACCACGGAAATAGGGGTCCCGGATGAGCAGTTCTTC
CDR3 protein: CASTTEIGVPDEQFF

D gene: TRBD2
clone size: NA
V gene: TRBV7-9
J gene: TRBJ2-7
CDR3 DNA: TGTGCCAGCAGCTTAGAGACTAGCGGGAGGAAGCAGTACTTC
CDR3 protein: CASSLETSGRKQYF

D gene: NA
clone size: NA
V gene: TRBV20-1
J gene: TRBJ2-6
CDR3 DNA: TGCAGTGCTAGAGGGGACTCTGGGGCCAACGTCCTGACTTTC
CDR3 protein: CSARGDSGANVLTF

D gene: TRBD1
clone size: NA
V gene: TRBV6-4
J gene: TRBJ2-2
CDR3 DNA: TGTGCCAGCAGTGACGGACAGGGTAGAGCAGGGGAGCTGTTTTTT
CDR3 protein: CASSDGQGRAGELFF

D gene: NA
clone size: many
V gene: TRBV7-9
J gene: TRBJ2-7
CDR3 DNA: TGTGCCAGCAGCTTTGTTATGTACGAGCAGTACTTC
CDR3 protein: CASSFVMYEQYF

D gene: NA
clone size: once
V gene: TRBV7-7
J gene: TRBJ2-3
CDR3 DNA: TGTGCCAGCAGCCCCCATCAGGGCTCAGATACGCAGTATTTT
CDR3 protein: CASSPHQGSDTQYF

D gene: NA
clone size: NA
V gene: TRBV19
J gene: TRBJ2-1
CDR3 DNA: TGTGCCAGTAGTATACATTACAATGAGCAGTTCTTC
CDR3 protein: CASSIHYNEQFF

D gene: NA
clone size: few
V gene: TRBV6-5
J gene: TRBJ2-3
CDR3 DNA: TGTGCCAGCAGTTACTCGGATCCTACAGATACGCAGTATTTT
CDR3 protein: CASSYSDPTDTQYF

D gene: TRBD1
clone size: NA
V gene: TRBV10-3
J gene: TRBJ2-7
CDR3 DNA: TGTGCCATCAGTGGTGGGACAGGGGGCAACGAGCAGTACTTC
CDR3 protein: CAISGGTGGNEQYF

D gene: NA
clone size: many
V gene: TRBV5-1
J gene: TRBJ1-1
CDR3 DNA: TGCGCCAGCAGCTTGGAAGGCGGGGGGCAAGGTGAAGCTTTCTTT
CDR3 protein: CASSLEGGGQGEAFF

D gene: TRBD2
clone size: NA
V gene: TRBV10-3
J gene: TRBJ2-7
CDR3 DNA: TGTGCCATCAGTGATCTAGCGGTAACCTACGAGCAGTACTTC
CDR3 protein: CAISDLAVTYEQYF

D gene: NA
clone size: many
V gene: TRBV4-2
J gene: TRBJ2-3
CDR3 DNA: TGTGCCAGCAACCAAGAACTAGGTGGAGGCACAGATACGCAGTATTTT
CDR3 protein: CASNQELGGGTDTQYF

D gene: TRBD1
clone size: NA
V gene: TRBV20-1
J gene: TRBJ2-7
CDR3 DNA: TGCAGTGCTAGAGATTATCGACAGGGGAGCTCCTACGAGCAGTACTTC
CDR3 protein: CSARDYRQGSSYEQYF

D gene: NA
clone size: many
V gene: TRBV5-1
J gene: TRBJ2-7
CDR3 DNA: TGCGCCAGCAGCTTCCGCGAGGGGTACACCTACGAGCAGTACTTC
CDR3 protein: CASSFREGYTYEQYF

D gene: NA
clone size: NA
V gene: TRBV7-9
J gene: TRBJ1-4
CDR3 DNA: TGTGCCAGCAGAAGAGACAGACAGAATGAAAAACTGTTTTTT
CDR3 protein: CASRRDRQNEKLFF

D gene: NA
clone size: NA
V gene: TRBV20-1
J gene: TRBJ2-5
CDR3 DNA: TGCAGTGCTAGGGCAGCAGAGACCCAGTACTTC
CDR3 protein: CSARAAETQYF

D gene: NA
clone size: NA
V gene: TRBV10-3
J gene: TRBJ1-4
CDR3 DNA: TGTGCCATCACAACAGACCCTAATGAAAAACTGTTTTTT
CDR3 protein: CAITTDPNEKLFF

D gene: TRBD2
clone size: NA
V gene: TRBV24-1
J gene: TRBJ2-3
CDR3 DNA: TGTGCCACCAGCTCAGCTAGCGGGGGGGCCGATCCAGATACGCAGTATTTT
CDR3 protein: CATSSASGGADPDTQYF

D gene: NA
clone size: NA
V gene: TRBV10-3
J gene: TRBJ2-2
CDR3 DNA: TGTGCCATCAGTGAGGATGGGGACACCGGGGAGCTGTTTTTT
CDR3 protein: CAISEDGDTGELFF

D gene: NA
clone size: NA
V gene: TRBV7-2
J gene: TRBJ1-2
CDR3 DNA: TGTGCCAGCAGCCCTTGGGACCTCTATGGCTACACCTTC
CDR3 protein: CASSPWDLYGYTF

D gene: NA
clone size: NA
V gene: TRBV13
J gene: TRBJ1-1
CDR3 DNA: TGTGCCAGCAGCCCAGTCTCTGGGACGGCTGAAGCTTTCTTT
CDR3 protein: CASSPVSGTAEAFF

D gene: NA
clone size: many
V gene: TRBV5-1
J gene: TRBJ2-2
CDR3 DNA: TGCGCCAGCACCTCCCCGGGACACCGGAACACCGGGGAGCTGTTTTTT
CDR3 protein: CASTSPGHRNTGELFF

D gene: NA
clone size: many
V gene: TRBV4-2
J gene: TRBJ1-2
CDR3 DNA: TGTGCCAGCAGCCAAGAGAGAGATCCTTTCTATGGCTACACCTTC
CDR3 protein: CASSQERDPFYGYTF